The 29 T cell receptor beta chains below come from one sample, sequenced in a study of regulatory T cells in long-lasting Graves disease. Indicated time point: newly diagnosed GD, antithyroid drugs for less than 3 months. Extracted PBMC RNA gave rise to the TCR library. According to the study, TCR beta libraries were built with iRepertoire HTBI primers and CDR3-region Arm-PCR. MiXCR was run by TCRdb on the multiplex PCR reads, yielding one entry per CDR3 protein. The sample holds under 500,000 distinct CDR3 sequences, 16% seen once. This same sample was also taken into another study, of T cells in Graves' hyperthyroidism and ophthalmopathy.

Here the sequenced sample was peripheral blood mononuclear cells (PBMCs), taken at new diagnosis, from a patient treated with antithyroid drugs. The receptors shown here come from a woman aged 25-40 years with Graves disease.

Points on this clonotype: This may arise from a read error, as a much more abundant clone is one base away. The chain links TRBV29-1 to TRBJ2-1, with TRBD1 as a possible D gene (6 bases). The CDR3 is made up of 15 amino acids. CDR1 SQVTM and CDR2 ANQGSEA come from the germline V gene. Deletions cut 1 base from V and 10 bases from J, with 20 bases between. CDR3 sequence: CSVEGGQEETYEQFF. CDR3 coding DNA: TGCAGCGTTGAAGGGGGACAAGAGGAAACCTACGAGCAGTTCTTC.

This clonotype was counted at least ten times. The chain carries TRBV4-1 and TRBJ1-5; the D is unclear. The CDR3 sequence is 17 residues long. CDR1 and CDR2 (germline): MGHRA, YSYEKL. Trimming removed 5 bases from V and 0 bases from J, with 17 bases in between. Here the CDR3 reads CASSAYGLGYSNQPQHF. Written as DNA, the CDR3 is TGCGCCAGCAGCGCATACGGGTTGGGGTATAGCAATCAGCCCCAGCATTTT.

Comment on this clonotype: This could be a read error, since a much larger clone is one nucleotide away. The CDR3 bases are TGTGCCAGCAGCTTGGGGGACGGACCCAATCAGCCCCCGCATTTT. It yields the protein CASSLGDGPNQPPHF. The chain has TRBV5-6 and TRBJ1-5; TRBD1 is a possible D gene (5 bases). Germline-derived CDR1 and CDR2 are SGHDT and YYEEEE. The CDR3 sequence is 15 residues long.

This clonotype has at least ten counts. The gene calls are TRBV28 and TRBJ2-7; the D is unclear. The CDR3 sequence is 15 residues long. V was shortened by 2 bases and J by 3 bases, with 14 bases between the two germline ends. Germline values: CDR1 MDHEN, CDR2 SYDVKM. CDR3 in amino acids: CASSLPTHLGYEQYF. The CDR3 nucleotides read TGTGCCAGCAGTTTACCGACCCACCTCGGCTACGAGCAGTACTTC.

In its sample, this clonotype was seen a few times. V usage is TRBV10-2 and J usage is TRBJ1-1; tentative D call: TRBD1 (5 bases). Trimming removed 1 base from V and 1 base from J, with 10 bases in between. Germline V CDR1 and CDR2: WSHSY, SAAADI. The CDR3 consists of 15 residues. The CDR3 region has the DNA TGCGCCAGCAGTGAGTGGGTGGGGGAGAACACTGAAGCTTTCTTT. It yields the protein CASSEWVGENTEAFF.

This clonotype was seen only a few times. CDR3 sequence: CAWSPANYGYTF. As DNA, the CDR3 is TGTGCCTGGAGCCCAGCCAACTATGGCTACACCTTC. This chain connects TRBV30 to TRBJ1-2; D gene ambiguous. V was clipped by 3 bases and J by 2 bases, with 7 bases between them. This CDR3 is 12 amino acids long. CDR1 is GTSNPN and CDR2 is SVGIG in the germline V gene (reference sequence).

V and J are TRBV2 and TRBJ1-2; 9 bases match TRBD1. This CDR3 contains 15 residues. V lost 0 bases to trimming and J lost 4 bases; unmatched junction nucleotides: 3. From germline, CDR1 is SNHLY and CDR2 FYNNEI. CDR3 in amino acids: CASSEALGQGYGYTF. The CDR3 coding sequence is TGTGCCAGCAGTGAAGCGCTGGGACAGGGCTATGGCTACACCTTC.

The genes are TRBV13 and TRBJ2-7, with D possibly matching TRBD2 (6 bases). The CDR3 covers 13 residues. The germline CDR1 and CDR2 sequences are PRHDT and FYEKMQ (reference sequence). V was pared by 5 bases and J by 5 bases, with 13 bases between. The CDR3 DNA reads as TGTGCCAGCAGCAAACAGACTAGGGACGAGCAGTACTTC. This sequence encodes CASSKQTRDEQYF.

Ten or more counts support this clonotype. The chain's CDR3 is CAWAPLDSPNQPQHF. CDR3 in DNA: TGTGCCTGGGCACCGTTGGACAGCCCCAATCAGCCCCAGCATTTT. The chain has TRBV30 and TRBJ1-5, with D perhaps TRBD1 (6 bases). Germline V gives CDR1 GTSNPN, CDR2 SVGIG (reference sequence). Trimming pared 5 bases from V and 3 bases from J, leaving 17 bases between. The CDR3 totals 15 residues.

This sequence joins TRBV5-1 and TRBJ1-1; D unclear. The germline CDR1 and CDR2 sequences are SGHRS and YFSETQ. The CDR3 totals 14 residues. V shed 4 bases and J shed 1 base, with 11 bases lying between them. The DNA for the CDR3 is TGCGCCAGCAGCCCTCGTTTATGGAACACTGAAGCTTTCTTT. Translation: CASSPRLWNTEAFF.

Worth noting for this clonotype: With a much larger clone just one base away, this may be a read error. This rearrangement joins TRBV30 to TRBJ1-1; TRBD1 might be the D (6 bases). In germline, CDR1 is GTSNPN, CDR2 SVGIG (reference sequence). V lost 5 bases, J lost 3 bases, and 10 bases lay in between. The CDR3 runs to 12 residues. This CDR3 reads CAWRRQDTEAFF. CDR3 bases: TGTGCCTGGCGTAGACAGGACACTGAAGCTTTCTTT.

The chain recombines TRBV5-1 with TRBJ1-3; D is ambiguous. Trimming stripped 0 bases from V and 2 bases from J, with 12 bases between. Germline CDR1 is SGHRS and CDR2 is YFSETQ. The CDR3 consists of 16 residues. The CDR3 here is CASSLEGSLPGNTIYF. The CDR3 nucleotides are TGCGCCAGCAGCTTGGAAGGCAGTCTCCCTGGAAACACCATATATTTT.

CDR3 coding DNA: TGTGCCAGCAGCCCCAGACTAGCGGGAGGGCCGGGCACCGGGGAGCTGTTTTTT. It codes for CASSPRLAGGPGTGELFF. This sequence joins TRBV5-6 and TRBJ2-2; TRBD2 agrees at 14 bases. Germline assignment: CDR1 SGHDT and CDR2 YYEEEE. The CDR3 runs 18 residues. V was clipped by 4 bases and J by 4 bases; unmatched bases: 9.

This clonotype was seen ten or more times. The CDR3 nucleotides are TGTGCCAGCAGCCTGGGGACAGTTGATACCTACGAGCAGTACTTC. Translated, it gives CASSLGTVDTYEQYF. The chain joins TRBV27 to TRBJ2-7; 7 nucleotides align to TRBD1. From germline, CDR1 is MNHEY and CDR2 SMNVEV (reference sequence). V lost 6 bases and J lost 2; bases outside the gene matches: 10. The CDR3 runs 15 residues.

On this clonotype: An end of the junction does not agree with germline; a read error may underlie this. V is TRBV30 and J is TRBJ2-5; D is possibly TRBD2 (6 bases). This CDR3 has 16 amino acids. Germline CDR1 GTSNPN, CDR2 SVGIG (reference sequence). The CDR3 DNA follows: TGTGCCTGGAGGGCTTTCGGGCGCGGGGTAGAAGAGGCCCAGTACTTC. Translation gives CAWRAFGRGVEEAQYF.

The V gene is TRBV5-1, the J gene TRBJ1-6; D is unresolved. This CDR3 region has 13 residues. Germline assignment: CDR1 SGHRS and CDR2 YFSETQ. The V end lost 4 bases, the J end lost 7 bases, and 9 bases lay between the germline ends. CDR3 region: CASSQGQNSPLHF. CDR3 sequence (DNA): TGCGCCAGCAGCCAAGGGCAGAATTCACCCCTCCACTTT. Looking up the rest from reference TRBV5-1 and TRBJ1-6 gives the full variable domain: KAGVTQTPRYLIKTRGQQVTLSCSPISGHRSVSWYQQTPGQGLQFLFEYFSETQRNKGNFPGRFSGRQFSNSRSEMNVSTLELGDSALYLCASSQGQNSPLHFGNGTRLTVT.

This clonotype has only one observation. The chain has TRBV7-3 and TRBJ2-1; a possible D gene is TRBD1 (9 bases). CDR3 length: 15 residues. Germline assignment: CDR1 SGHTA and CDR2 FQGTGA. V dropped 5 bases and J dropped 9 bases, with 20 bases sitting between them. For the CDR3, the DNA is TGTGCCAGCAGCCCGGGGGGGACAGGGAGGGGTGAGCAGTTCTTC. This gives the protein CASSPGGTGRGEQFF.

The sample holds a few counts of this clonotype. The chain couples TRBV5-1 to TRBJ2-7, with D perhaps TRBD1 (6 bases). V was clipped by 4 bases and J by 6 bases, with 11 bases between them. This CDR3 is built from 12 residues. Germline CDR1 SGHRS, CDR2 YFSETQ. The CDR3 here is CASSPGQREQYF. The CDR3 coding sequence is TGCGCCAGCAGCCCCGGACAGCGCGAGCAGTACTTC.

This clonotype was observed many times. This rearrangement joins TRBV30 to TRBJ1-1, with 10 bases fitting TRBD1. Losses at the gene ends were 4 bases for V and 5 bases for J; bases not matched to a gene: 7. The CDR3 is 14 amino acids. The germline V gene has CDR1 GTSNPN and CDR2 SVGIG (reference sequence). CDR3 region: CAWNGDRGHTEAFF. The CDR3 nucleotides are TGTGCCTGGAACGGAGACAGGGGGCATACTGAAGCTTTCTTT.

This clonotype occurred many times. This sequence joins TRBV20-1 and TRBJ2-7; the match to TRBD2 covers 11 bases. Germline lookup yields CDR1 DFQATT and CDR2 SNEGSKA (reference sequence). The CDR3 spans 15 residues. The V and J ends lost 6 bases and 1 base, in that order; junction bases with no gene match: 8. This CDR3 is CSAEQLAGASYEQYF. The CDR3 DNA is TGCAGTGCGGAGCAACTAGCGGGAGCGTCCTACGAGCAGTACTTC.

The sample holds many counts of this clonotype. CDR3 region: CASRRQGARETEAFF. The CDR3 nucleotides read TGTGCCAGCAGGAGACAGGGGGCAAGGGAAACTGAAGCTTTCTTT. This chain joins TRBV27 and TRBJ1-1; 10 bases match TRBD1. This CDR3 region has 15 residues. Germline values: CDR1 MNHEY, CDR2 SMNVEV (reference sequence). V dropped 6 bases and J dropped 5; count of bases not matched to a gene: 9.

This clonotype was counted ten times or more. The V gene is TRBV11-2, the J gene TRBJ2-5; D gene uncertain. This CDR3 has 15 amino acids. V dropped 5 bases and J dropped 5 bases, with 18 bases sitting between them. Germline V CDR1 and CDR2: SGHAT, FQNNGV. CDR3 in amino acids: CASSPLAPARETQYF. The CDR3 bases are TGTGCCAGCAGCCCCTTGGCCCCCGCGAGGGAGACCCAGTACTTC.

The chain combines TRBV6-2 or TRBV6-3 with TRBJ2-5, with D possibly called TRBD1 or TRBD2 (5 bases each). The CDR3 length is 15 residues. Between the trimmed V and J ends, which lost 6 bases and 3 bases, there was a span of 17 bases. Looked up from germline, CDR1 is MNHEY and CDR2 is SVGEGT. CDR3 DNA sequence: TGTGCCAGCAGGACGACAGCCGGGAATAAAGAGACCCAGTACTTC. This codes for CASRTTAGNKETQYF.

As regards this clonotype: This sequence may be a read error, since a much larger clone differs from it by one base. The rearrangement joins TRBV27 to TRBJ1-1, with D perhaps matching TRBD1 (6 bases). Germline V CDR1 and CDR2: MNHEY, SMNVEV (reference sequence). There are 13 residues in the CDR3. CDR3 in amino acids: CASSFPGQPEASF. CDR3 nucleotides: TGTGCCAGCAGTTTCCCCGGACAGCCAGAAGCTTCCTTT.

The chain recombines TRBV20-1 with TRBJ1-1; 9 bases match TRBD1. CDR3 length equals 11 residues. With 5 bases clipped from V and 11 bases from J, the junction kept 6 bases outside the gene matches. Germline CDR1 is DFQATT and CDR2 is SNEGSKA (reference sequence). The CDR3 here is CSAPDRGYAFF. CDR3 nucleotides: TGCAGTGCTCCAGACAGGGGGTACGCTTTCTTT.

This sequence joins TRBV2 and TRBJ1-6, with D uncertain. There are 13 residues in the CDR3. Germline V gives CDR1 SNHLY, CDR2 FYNNEI. Trimming shortened V by 0 bases and J by 10 bases, and 7 bases separated the two germline ends. CDR3 loop: CASSEAPGSPLHF. The CDR3 nucleotides read TGTGCCAGCAGTGAAGCGCCTGGGTCACCCCTCCACTTT.

This clonotype has more than one count but fewer than ten. The J gene is TRBJ2-7, the V gene TRBV4-1; 8 nucleotides agree with TRBD1. Germline trimming cut 3 bases from V and 6 bases from J; bases unmatched to any gene: 16. CDR3 size: 17 residues. Looked up from germline, CDR1 is MGHRA and CDR2 is YSYEKL. The DNA of the CDR3 is TGCGCCAGCAGCCATTTGGCACCCAGGACAGGGCCGATCGAGCAGTACTTC. This gives the protein CASSHLAPRTGPIEQYF.

This clonotype was seen ten or more times. This rearrangement joins TRBV28 to TRBJ1-5, with TRBD1 matching 7 bases. Unmatched junction bases numbered 12, after V lost 3 bases and J lost 10 bases. The CDR3 length is 15 residues. Germline CDR1 is MDHEN and CDR2 is SYDVKM. CDR3 region: CASSFGAGGRGPQHF. The CDR3 DNA is TGTGCCAGCAGTTTTGGTGCAGGGGGGCGGGGTCCCCAGCATTTT.

Details on this clonotype: This sequence is one base from a far larger clone and is likely a read error. V and J are TRBV20-1 and TRBJ2-1, with a weak D call TRBD2 (7 bases). Trimming cost V 3 bases and J 10 bases, with 19 bases left between them. The CDR3 runs to 14 residues. In germline, CDR1 is DFQATT, CDR2 SNEGSKA (reference sequence). The CDR3 sequence: CSARTGLGTYEQFF. DNA for the CDR3: TGCAGTGCTAGGACAGGACTAGGGACCTACGAGCAGTTCTTC.